The table lists the clone carrying this T cell receptor beta chain with a count of one. This sample is part of a study of T cell changes during pregnancy in multiple sclerosis. With 1 base removed from V and 6 bases from J, the gap between germline ends came to 13 bases. The length of the CDR3 is 14 residues. Germline CDR1 reads SEHNR; CDR2 reads FQNEAQ (reference sequence). Profiling relied on immunoSEQ multiplex PCR, and the TCRdb table lists in-frame clones only, not all of them. The table records around 44,000 clones, approximately 92% of them present only once. The sequence derives from a female donor with multiple sclerosis, enrolled in a pregnancy study. The chain employs TRBV7-9 and TRBJ2-7, with unresolved D. The sample taken for sequencing was peripheral blood. The CDR3 loop reads CASSLVAGEAEQYF. The CDR3 DNA reads as TGTGCCAGCAGCTTAGTGGCAGGTGAGGCCGAGCAGTACTTC.